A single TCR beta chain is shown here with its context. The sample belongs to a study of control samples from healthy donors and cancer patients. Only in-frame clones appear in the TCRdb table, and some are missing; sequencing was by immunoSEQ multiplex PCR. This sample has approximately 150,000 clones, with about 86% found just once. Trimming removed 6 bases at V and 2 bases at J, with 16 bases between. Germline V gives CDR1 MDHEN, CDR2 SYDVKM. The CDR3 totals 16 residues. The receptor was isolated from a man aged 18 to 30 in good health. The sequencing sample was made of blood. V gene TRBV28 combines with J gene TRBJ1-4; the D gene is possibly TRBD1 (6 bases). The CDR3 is CASSDPRGSTNEKLFF. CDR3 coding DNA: TGTGCCAGCAGCGACCCCAGGGGTTCTACTAATGAAAAACTGTTTTTT.